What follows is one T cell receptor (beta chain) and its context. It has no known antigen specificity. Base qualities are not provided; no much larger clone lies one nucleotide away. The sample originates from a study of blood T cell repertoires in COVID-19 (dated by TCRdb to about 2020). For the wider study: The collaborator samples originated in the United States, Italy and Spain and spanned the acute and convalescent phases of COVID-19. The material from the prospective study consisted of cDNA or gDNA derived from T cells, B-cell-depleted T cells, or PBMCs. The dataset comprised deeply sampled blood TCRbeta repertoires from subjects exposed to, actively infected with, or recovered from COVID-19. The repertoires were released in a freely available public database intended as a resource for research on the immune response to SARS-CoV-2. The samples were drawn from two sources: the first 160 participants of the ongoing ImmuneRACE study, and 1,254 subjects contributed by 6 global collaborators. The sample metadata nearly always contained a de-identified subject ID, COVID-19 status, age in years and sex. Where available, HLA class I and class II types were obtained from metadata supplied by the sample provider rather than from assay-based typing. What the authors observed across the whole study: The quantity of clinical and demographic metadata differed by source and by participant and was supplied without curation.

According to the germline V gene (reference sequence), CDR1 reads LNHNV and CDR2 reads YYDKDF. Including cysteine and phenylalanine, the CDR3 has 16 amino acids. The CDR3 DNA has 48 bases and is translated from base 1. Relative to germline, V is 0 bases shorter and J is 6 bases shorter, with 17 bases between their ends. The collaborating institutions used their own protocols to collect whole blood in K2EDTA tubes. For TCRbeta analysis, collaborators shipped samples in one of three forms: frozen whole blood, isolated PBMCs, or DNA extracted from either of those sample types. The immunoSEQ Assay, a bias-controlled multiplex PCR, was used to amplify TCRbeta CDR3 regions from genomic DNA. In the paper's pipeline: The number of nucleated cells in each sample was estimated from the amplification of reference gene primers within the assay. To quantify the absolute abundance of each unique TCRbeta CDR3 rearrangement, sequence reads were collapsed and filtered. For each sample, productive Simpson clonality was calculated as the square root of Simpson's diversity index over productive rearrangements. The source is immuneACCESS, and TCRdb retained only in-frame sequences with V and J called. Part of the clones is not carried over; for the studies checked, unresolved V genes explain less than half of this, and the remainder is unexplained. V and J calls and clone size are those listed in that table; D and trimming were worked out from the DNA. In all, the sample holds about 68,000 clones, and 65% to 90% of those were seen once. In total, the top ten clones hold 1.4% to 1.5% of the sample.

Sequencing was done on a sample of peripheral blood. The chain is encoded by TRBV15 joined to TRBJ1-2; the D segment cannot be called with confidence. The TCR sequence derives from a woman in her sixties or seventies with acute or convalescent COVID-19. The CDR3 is CATSRDVAAGRNGYTF. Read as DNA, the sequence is TGTGCCACCAGCAGAGACGTTGCGGCTGGCCGGAATGGCTACACCTTC.